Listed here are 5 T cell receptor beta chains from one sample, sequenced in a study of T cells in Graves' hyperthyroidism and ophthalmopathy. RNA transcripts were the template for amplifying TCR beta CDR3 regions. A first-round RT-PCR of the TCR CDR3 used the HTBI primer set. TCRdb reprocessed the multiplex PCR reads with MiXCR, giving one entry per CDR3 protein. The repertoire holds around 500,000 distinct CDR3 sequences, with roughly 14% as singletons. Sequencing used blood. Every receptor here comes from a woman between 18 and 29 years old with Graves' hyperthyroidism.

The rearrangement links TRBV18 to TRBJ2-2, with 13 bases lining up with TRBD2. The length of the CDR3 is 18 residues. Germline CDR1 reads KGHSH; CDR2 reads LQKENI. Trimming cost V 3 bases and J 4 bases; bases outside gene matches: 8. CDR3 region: CASSPGTSGKRATGELFF. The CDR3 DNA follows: TGTGCCAGCTCACCTGGGACTAGCGGGAAACGGGCCACCGGGGAGCTGTTTTTT.

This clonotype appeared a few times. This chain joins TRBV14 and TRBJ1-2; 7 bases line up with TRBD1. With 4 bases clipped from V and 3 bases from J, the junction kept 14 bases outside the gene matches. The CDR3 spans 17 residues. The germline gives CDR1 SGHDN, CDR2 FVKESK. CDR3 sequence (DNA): TGTGCCAGCAGCCCAGCTGGGGCACAGGGGAAATACTATGGCTACACCTTC. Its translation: CASSPAGAQGKYYGYTF.

CDR3 coding DNA: TGTGCCAGCAGCTGGCCCGACTCGGCTCGGGAAGCTTTCTTT. It is translated as CASSWPDSAREAFF. The V call is TRBV5-6, the J call TRBJ1-1, with D hard to call. Germline CDR1 and CDR2: SGHDT and YYEEEE. V lost 3 bases, J lost 8 bases, and 17 bases lay in between. The CDR3 is 14 amino acids.

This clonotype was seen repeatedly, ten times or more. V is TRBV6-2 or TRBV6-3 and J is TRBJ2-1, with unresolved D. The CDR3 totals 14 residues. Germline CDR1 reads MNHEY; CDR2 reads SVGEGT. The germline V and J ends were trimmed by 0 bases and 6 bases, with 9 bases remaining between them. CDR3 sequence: CASSYSTESNEQFF. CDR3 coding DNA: TGTGCCAGCAGTTACTCGACGGAAAGCAATGAGCAGTTCTTC.

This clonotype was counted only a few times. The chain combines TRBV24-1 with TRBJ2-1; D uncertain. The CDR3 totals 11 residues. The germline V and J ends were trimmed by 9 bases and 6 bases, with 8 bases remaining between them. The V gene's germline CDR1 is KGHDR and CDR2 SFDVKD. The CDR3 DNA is TGTGCCACCGGTGGGCTCAATGAGCAGTTCTTC. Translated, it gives CATGGLNEQFF.